The clone carrying this T cell receptor (beta chain) has only a few counts. Using unique molecular identifiers, the investigators prepared the TCRbeta library. TCRdb used MiXCR to reprocess the PCR reads, holding one entry per CDR3 protein. The repertoire holds over 550,000 distinct CDR3 sequences, over 9.5% seen once, with 4% to 5% in the top ten. Looked up from germline, CDR1 is SGHTA and CDR2 is FQGTGA. This CDR3 contains 15 residues. Trimming stripped 0 bases from V and 6 bases from J, with 14 bases between. This sample is drawn from a study of T-cell reconstitution after alpha-beta-depleted transplantation in children.

The input for sequencing was PBMCs from the stem cell graft donor, taken from the stem cell graft. V is TRBV7-3 and J is TRBJ2-5; D gene uncertain. This TCR derives from a human donor who donated a stem cell graft to a child with acute myeloid leukemia. CDR3 sequence: CASSLTLASGKTQYF. The CDR3 DNA reads TGTGCCAGCAGCTTAACTTTGGCCTCCGGAAAGACCCAGTACTTC.